This TCR beta chain derives from a study of OX40 agonist ivuxolimab in advanced cancers. On the study more broadly: Patients received ivuxolimab, an agonistic anti-OX40 (CD134) antibody. People in dose escalation had one of these cancers: hepatocellular carcinoma, melanoma, renal cell or head and neck cancer. Participants could have had prior anti-PD-1, anti-PD-L1 or anti-CTLA-4 therapy, and around 43% had some.

The method was immunoSEQ multiplex PCR; TCRdb's version includes in-frame clones alone and lacks a portion of them. The repertoire has around 60,000 clones, roughly nine tenths of them found once; the top ten carry 0.7% to 0.95%. Germline V gene sequence: CDR1 SNHLY, CDR2 FYNNEI. Trimming took 6 bases from V and 4 from J; bases not matched to a gene: 8. This CDR3 has 15 amino acids. The sequence was collected from an adult with an advanced solid tumor such as melanoma, head and neck, liver or kidney cancer. Source: CD4+ or CD8+ T cells sorted from blood, taken in a trial of the OX40 agonist ivuxolimab. V usage is TRBV2 and J usage is TRBJ1-4; 7 nucleotides match TRBD1. The CDR3 loop reads CASRRTGLNNEKLFF. CDR3 coding DNA: TGTGCCAGCAGGCGGACAGGTCTCAATAATGAAAAACTGTTTTTT.